The present entry profiles one T cell receptor beta chain with its context. The method was immunoSEQ multiplex PCR; TCRdb's version includes in-frame clones alone and lacks a portion of them. The data contain some 660,000 clones, 80% to 90% of them singletons. These data originate in a study of shared T cell receptors in the human thymus. The CDR3 consists of 16 residues. The junction had 8 bases not matched to a gene; V was cut back by 1 base and J by 5 bases. Germline CDR1 is SGHNT and CDR2 is YYREEE (reference sequence). In addition, the sample was reused for a study of human thymus T cells. Per that paper: The thymus tissue came from resections taken during corrective heart surgery. There were highly overlapping thymic repertoires among unrelated individuals, as related research reported.

The V gene is TRBV5-4, the J gene TRBJ2-5, with TRBD1 matching 10 bases. The sequence was obtained from a boy in the first two years of life with a congenital heart defect. Source material: thymocytes. The CDR3 nucleotides read TGTGCCAGCAGCTTGTCTAGACAGGGGGCTCTCGAGACCCAGTACTTC. It encodes CASSLSRQGALETQYF.